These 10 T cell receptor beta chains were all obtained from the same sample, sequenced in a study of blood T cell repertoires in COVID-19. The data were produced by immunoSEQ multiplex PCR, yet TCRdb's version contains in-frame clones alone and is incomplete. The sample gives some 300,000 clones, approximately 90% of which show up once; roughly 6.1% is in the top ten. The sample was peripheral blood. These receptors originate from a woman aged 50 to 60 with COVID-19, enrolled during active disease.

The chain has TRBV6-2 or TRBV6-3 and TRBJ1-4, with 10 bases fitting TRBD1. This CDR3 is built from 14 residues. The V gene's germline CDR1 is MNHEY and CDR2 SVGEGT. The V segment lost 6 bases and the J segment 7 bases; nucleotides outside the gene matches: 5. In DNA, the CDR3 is TGTGCCAGCAGCCGGGACAGGGGAGTTGAAAAACTGTTTTTT. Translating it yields CASSRDRGVEKLFF.

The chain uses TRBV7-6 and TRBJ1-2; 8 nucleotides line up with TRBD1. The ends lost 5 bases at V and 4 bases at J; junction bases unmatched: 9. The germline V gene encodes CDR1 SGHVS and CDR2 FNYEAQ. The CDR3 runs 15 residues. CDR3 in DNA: TGTGCCAGCAGCCCCGGACAGGGTGCGGGCTATGGCTACACCTTC. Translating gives CASSPGQGAGYGYTF.

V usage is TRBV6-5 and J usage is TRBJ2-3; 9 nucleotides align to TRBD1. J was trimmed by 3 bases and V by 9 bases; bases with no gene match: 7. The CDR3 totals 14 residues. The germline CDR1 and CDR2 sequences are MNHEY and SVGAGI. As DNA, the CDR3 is TGTGCCAGTATTCCCGGACAGGGGACAGATACGCAGTATTTT. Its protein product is CASIPGQGTDTQYF.

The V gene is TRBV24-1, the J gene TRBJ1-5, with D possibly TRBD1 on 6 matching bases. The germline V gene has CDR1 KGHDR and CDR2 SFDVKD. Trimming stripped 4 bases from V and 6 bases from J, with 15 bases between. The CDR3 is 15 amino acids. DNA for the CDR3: TGTGCCACCAGTGACCAGACAGGACCGAGTCAGCCCCAGCATTTT. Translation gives CATSDQTGPSQPQHF.

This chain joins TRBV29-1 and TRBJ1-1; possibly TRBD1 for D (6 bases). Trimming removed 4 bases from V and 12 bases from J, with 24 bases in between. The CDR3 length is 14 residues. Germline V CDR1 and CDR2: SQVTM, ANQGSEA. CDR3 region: CSVVVQGRGSITFF. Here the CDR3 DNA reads TGCAGCGTTGTAGTGCAGGGGAGGGGGTCGATAACTTTCTTT. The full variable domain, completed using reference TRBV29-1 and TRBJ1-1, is SAVISQKPSRDICQRGTSLTIQCQVDSQVTMMFWYRQQPGQSLTLIATANQGSEATYESGFVIDKFPISRPNLTFSTLTVSNMSPEDSSIYLCSVVVQGRGSITFFGQGTRLTVV.

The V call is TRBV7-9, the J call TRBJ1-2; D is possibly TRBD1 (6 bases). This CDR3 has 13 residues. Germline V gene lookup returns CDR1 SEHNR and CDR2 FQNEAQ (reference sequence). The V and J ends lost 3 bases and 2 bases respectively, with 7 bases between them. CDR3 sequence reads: CASSFDRNYGYTF. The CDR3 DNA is TGTGCCAGCAGCTTTGACAGGAACTATGGCTACACCTTC. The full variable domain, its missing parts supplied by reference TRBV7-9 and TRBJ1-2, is DTGVSQNPRHKITKRGQNVTFRCDPISEHNRLYWYRQTLGQGPEFLTYFQNEAQLEKSRLLSDRFSAERPKGSFSTLEIQRTEQGDSAMYLCASSFDRNYGYTFGSGTRLTVV.

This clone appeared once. This chain's CDR3 is CASRHTVVAYEQYF. CDR3 in DNA: TGTGCCAGTAGGCATACAGTGGTTGCCTACGAGCAGTACTTC. The chain employs TRBV19 and TRBJ2-7; D uncertain. V lost 6 bases, J lost 2 bases, and 14 bases lay in between. CDR1 and CDR2 (germline): LNHDA, SQIVND (reference sequence). There are 14 residues in the CDR3.

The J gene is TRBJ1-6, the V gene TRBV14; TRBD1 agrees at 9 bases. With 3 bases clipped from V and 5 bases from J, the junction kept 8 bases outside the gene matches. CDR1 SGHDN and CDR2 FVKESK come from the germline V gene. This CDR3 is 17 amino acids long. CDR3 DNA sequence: TGTGCCAGCAGCCACCACAGGGGGCGAGGGGATAATTCACCCCTCCACTTT. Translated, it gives CASSHHRGRGDNSPLHF.

In nucleotides, the CDR3 is TGTGCCACCAGTGATTTGGTGAGGGGGCGGGCTTTCTTT. This encodes CATSDLVRGRAFF. The chain employs TRBV24-1 and TRBJ1-1, with TRBD1 identical over 7 bases. Germline lookup yields CDR1 KGHDR and CDR2 SFDVKD. V gave up 0 bases and J gave up 11 bases; unmatched junction bases: 5. The CDR3 sequence is 13 residues long.

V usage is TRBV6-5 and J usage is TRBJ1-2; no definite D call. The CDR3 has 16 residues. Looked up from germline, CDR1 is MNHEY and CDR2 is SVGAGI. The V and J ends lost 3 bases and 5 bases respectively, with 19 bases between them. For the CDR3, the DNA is TGTGCCAGCAGTTATACGACGCCACGGGGTGGTTATGGCTACACCTTC. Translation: CASSYTTPRGGYGYTF.